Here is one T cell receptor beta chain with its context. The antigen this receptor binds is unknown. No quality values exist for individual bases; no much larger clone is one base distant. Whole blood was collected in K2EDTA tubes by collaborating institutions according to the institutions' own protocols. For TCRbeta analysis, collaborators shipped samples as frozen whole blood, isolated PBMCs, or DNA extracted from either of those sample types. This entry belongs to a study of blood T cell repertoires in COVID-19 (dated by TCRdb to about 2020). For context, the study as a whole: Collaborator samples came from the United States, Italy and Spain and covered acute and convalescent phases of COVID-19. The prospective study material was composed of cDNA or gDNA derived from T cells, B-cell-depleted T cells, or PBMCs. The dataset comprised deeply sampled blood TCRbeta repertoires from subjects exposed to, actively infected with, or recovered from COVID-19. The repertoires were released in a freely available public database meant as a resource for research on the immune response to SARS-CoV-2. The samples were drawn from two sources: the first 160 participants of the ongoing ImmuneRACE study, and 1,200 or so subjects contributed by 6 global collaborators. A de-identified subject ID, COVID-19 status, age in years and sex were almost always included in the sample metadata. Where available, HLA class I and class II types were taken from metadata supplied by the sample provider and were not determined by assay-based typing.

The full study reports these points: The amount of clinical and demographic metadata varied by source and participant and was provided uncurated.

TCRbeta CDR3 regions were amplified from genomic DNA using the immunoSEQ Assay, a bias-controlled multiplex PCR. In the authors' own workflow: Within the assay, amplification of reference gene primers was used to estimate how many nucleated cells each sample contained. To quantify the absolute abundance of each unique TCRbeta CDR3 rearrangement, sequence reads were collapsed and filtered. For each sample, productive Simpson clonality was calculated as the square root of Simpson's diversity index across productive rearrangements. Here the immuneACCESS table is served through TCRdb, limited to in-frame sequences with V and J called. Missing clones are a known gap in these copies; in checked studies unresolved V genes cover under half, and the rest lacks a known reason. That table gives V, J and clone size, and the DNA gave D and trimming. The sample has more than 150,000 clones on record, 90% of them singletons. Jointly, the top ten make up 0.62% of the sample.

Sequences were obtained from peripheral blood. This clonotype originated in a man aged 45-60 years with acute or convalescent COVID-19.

The DNA sequence is given as TGTGCCAGCAGGGGCTCTCGGGAGACCCAGTACTTC. The resulting protein is CASRGSRETQYF. The rearranged segments are TRBV7-9 and TRBJ2-5, with the identity of the D gene unclear. The germline V gene (reference sequence) yields SEHNR for CDR1 and FQNEAQ for CDR2. The V and J ends are trimmed by 6 bases and 5 bases, leaving 10 bases between them. The CDR3 sequence holds 12 residues, the cysteine and phenylalanine included. Left in the record is the CDR3 DNA by itself, 36 bases read in frame from the first base.